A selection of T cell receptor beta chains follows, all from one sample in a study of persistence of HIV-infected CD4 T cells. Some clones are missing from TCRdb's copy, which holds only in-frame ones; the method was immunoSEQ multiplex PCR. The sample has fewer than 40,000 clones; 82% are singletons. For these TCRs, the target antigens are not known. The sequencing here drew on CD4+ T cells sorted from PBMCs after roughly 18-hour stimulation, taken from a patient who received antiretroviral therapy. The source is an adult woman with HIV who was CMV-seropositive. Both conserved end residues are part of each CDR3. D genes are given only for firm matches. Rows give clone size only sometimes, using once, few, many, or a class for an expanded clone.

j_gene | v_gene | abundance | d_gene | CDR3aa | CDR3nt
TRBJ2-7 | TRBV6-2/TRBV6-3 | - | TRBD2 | CASSSITLAEQYF | TGTGCCAGCAGTTCCATAACACTAGCGGAGCAGTACTTC
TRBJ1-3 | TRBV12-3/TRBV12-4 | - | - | CASNRVNGNTIYF | TGTGCCAGCAATCGGGTTAATGGAAACACCATATATTTT
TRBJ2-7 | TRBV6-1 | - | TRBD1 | CASNPQGVAYEQYF | TGTGCCAGCAACCCGCAGGGGGTGGCCTACGAGCAGTACTTC
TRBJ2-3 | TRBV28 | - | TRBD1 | CASRAPTGGYTDTQYF | TGTGCCAGCAGAGCCCCGACAGGGGGCTACACAGATACGCAGTATTTT
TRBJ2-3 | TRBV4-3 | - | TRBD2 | CASSQDLHGGGRTSTDTQYF | TGCGCCAGCAGCCAAGATTTACATGGCGGGGGAAGAACTAGCACAGATACGCAGTATTTT
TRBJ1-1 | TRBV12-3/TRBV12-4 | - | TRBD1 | CASRDTGGTEAFF | TGTGCCAGCAGAGATACAGGGGGCACTGAAGCTTTCTTT
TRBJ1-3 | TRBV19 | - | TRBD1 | CASSKTGGSGNTIYF | TGTGCCAGTAGTAAAACAGGGGGCTCTGGAAACACCATATATTTT
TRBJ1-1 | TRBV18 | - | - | CASFKDLNTEAFF | TGTGCCAGCTTCAAGGACCTGAACACTGAAGCTTTCTTT
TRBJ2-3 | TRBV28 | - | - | CASSFRGGTDTQYF | TGTGCCAGCAGTTTCAGGGGCGGCACAGATACGCAGTATTTT
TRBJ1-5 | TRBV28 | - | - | CASSFVSASPKVAQHF | TGTGCCAGCAGTTTCGTGTCAGCCTCCCCCAAAGTGGCCCAGCATTTT
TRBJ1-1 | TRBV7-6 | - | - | CASRQGPQNTEAFF | TGTGCCAGCAGGCAGGGGCCCCAGAACACTGAAGCTTTCTTT
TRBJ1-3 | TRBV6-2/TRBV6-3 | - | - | CASSYITASGNTIYF | TGTGCCAGCAGTTACATCACGGCATCTGGAAACACCATATATTTT
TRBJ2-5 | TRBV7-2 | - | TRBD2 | CASSSAGTSGRGEETQYF | TGTGCCAGCAGCTCGGCCGGGACTAGCGGTAGGGGGGAAGAGACCCAGTACTTC
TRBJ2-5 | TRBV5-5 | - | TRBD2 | CASSLGSGATQETQYF | TGTGCCAGCAGCTTGGGTAGCGGGGCCACACAAGAGACCCAGTACTTC
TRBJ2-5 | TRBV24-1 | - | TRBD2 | CATRPGGGETQYF | TGTGCCACCCGTCCCGGGGGGGGAGAGACCCAGTACTTC
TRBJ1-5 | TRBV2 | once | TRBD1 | CASSLGTGNQPQHF | TGTGCCAGCAGCCTCGGGACAGGGAACCAGCCCCAGCATTTT
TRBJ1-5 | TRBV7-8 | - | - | CASSSSSSNRGNQPQHF | TGTGCCAGCAGCTCCTCTTCTTCCAACAGGGGCAATCAGCCCCAGCATTTT
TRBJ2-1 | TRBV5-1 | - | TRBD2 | CASSFRTSVEQFF | TGCGCCAGCAGCTTTCGAACTAGCGTTGAGCAGTTCTTC
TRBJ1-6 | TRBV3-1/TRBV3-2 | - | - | CASIPVNPNSPLHF | TGTGCCAGCATCCCAGTAAACCCGAATTCACCCCTCCACTTT
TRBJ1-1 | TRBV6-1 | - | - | CASSEARVVRTEAFF | TGTGCCAGCAGTGAAGCGAGGGTCGTACGGACTGAAGCTTTCTTT
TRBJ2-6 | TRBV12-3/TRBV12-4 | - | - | CASSLPGANVLTF | TGTGCCAGCAGTTTGCCTGGGGCCAACGTCCTGACTTTC
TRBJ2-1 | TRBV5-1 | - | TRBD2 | CASSSNLGGNEQFF | TGCGCCAGCAGCTCAAACTTGGGAGGGAATGAGCAGTTCTTC
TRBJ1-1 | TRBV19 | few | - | CASRDTPNTEAFF | TGTGCCAGTAGGGACACACCGAACACTGAAGCTTTCTTT
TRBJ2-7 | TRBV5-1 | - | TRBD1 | CASKIAPGQSSYEQYF | TGCGCCAGTAAAATCGCACCGGGACAGAGCTCCTACGAGCAGTACTTC
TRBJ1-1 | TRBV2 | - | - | CASAPSWAEAFF | TGTGCCAGCGCCCCCTCTTGGGCTGAAGCTTTCTTT
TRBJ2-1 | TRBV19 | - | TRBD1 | CASSSLGTGTGRIYEQFF | TGTGCCAGTAGTTCTTTGGGGACCGGGACAGGGAGGATTTATGAGCAGTTCTTC
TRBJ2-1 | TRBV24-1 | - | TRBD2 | CATSVAGTLNEQFF | TGTGCCACCAGCGTAGCGGGAACCCTCAATGAGCAGTTCTTC
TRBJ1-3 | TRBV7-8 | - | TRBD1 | CASSSGQGGTGNTIYF | TGTGCCAGCAGCTCTGGACAGGGTGGAACTGGAAACACCATATATTTT
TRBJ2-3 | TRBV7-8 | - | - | CASSLSSITHSDTQYF | TGTGCCAGCAGCTTAAGCTCCATAACCCATTCAGATACGCAGTATTTT
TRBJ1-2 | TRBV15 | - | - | CATSLSPTAYGYTF | TGTGCCACCAGTCTATCACCGACGGCGTATGGCTACACCTTC
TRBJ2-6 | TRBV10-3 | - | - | CAIHSGANVLTF | TGTGCCATACACTCTGGGGCCAACGTCCTGACTTTC
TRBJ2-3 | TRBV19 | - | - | CASSLEGGYSTDTQYF | TGTGCCAGTAGTCTTGAAGGGGGGTATAGCACAGATACGCAGTATTTT
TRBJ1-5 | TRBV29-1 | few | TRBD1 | CSVPDRVFQPQHF | TGCAGCGTTCCCGACAGGGTATTTCAGCCCCAGCATTTT
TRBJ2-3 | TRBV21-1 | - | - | CASSKDGDRRDTQYF | TGTGCCAGCAGCAAAGACGGGGACAGGAGAGATACGCAGTATTTT
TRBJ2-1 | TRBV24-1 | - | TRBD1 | CATSDFSGQGPYNEQFF | TGTGCCACCAGTGATTTCAGCGGACAGGGGCCCTACAATGAGCAGTTCTTC
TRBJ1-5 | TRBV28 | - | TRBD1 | CASSEGTGGAHQPQHF | TGTGCCAGCAGTGAAGGGACAGGGGGCGCACATCAGCCCCAGCATTTT
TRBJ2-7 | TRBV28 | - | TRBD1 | CASSAGTGGREQYF | TGTGCCAGCAGCGCCGGGACAGGGGGTCGGGAGCAGTACTTC
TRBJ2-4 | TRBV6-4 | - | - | CASIGRLLAKNIQYF | TGTGCCAGCATCGGACGGCTGCTAGCCAAAAACATTCAGTACTTC
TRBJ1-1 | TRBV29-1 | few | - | CSVRVGGRSTEAFF | TGCAGCGTTCGAGTGGGGGGTCGCAGCACTGAAGCTTTCTTT
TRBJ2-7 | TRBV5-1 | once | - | CASSLPSNEQYF | TGCGCCAGCAGCTTGCCTAGTAACGAGCAGTACTTC
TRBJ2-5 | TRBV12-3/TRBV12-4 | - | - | CASSFGLDETQYF | TGTGCCAGCAGTTTTGGTCTAGACGAGACCCAGTACTTC
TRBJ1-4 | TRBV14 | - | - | CASSQGQSIGKEKLFF | TGTGCCAGCAGCCAAGGCCAGTCTATAGGGAAGGAAAAACTGTTTTTT
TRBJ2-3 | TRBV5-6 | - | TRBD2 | CASSFKTSGGPDTQYF | TGTGCCAGCAGCTTCAAGACTAGCGGGGGGCCGGATACGCAGTATTTT
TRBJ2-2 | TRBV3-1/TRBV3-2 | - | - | CASSQGSGTGELFF | TGTGCCAGCAGCCAAGGCTCCGGGACCGGGGAGCTGTTTTTT
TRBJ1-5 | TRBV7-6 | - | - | CASSLTGRSNQPQHF | TGTGCCAGCAGCTTAACCGGGCGTAGCAATCAGCCCCAGCATTTT
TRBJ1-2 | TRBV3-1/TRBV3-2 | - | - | CASSLTTVNYGYTF | TGTGCCAGCAGCCTTACGACAGTAAACTATGGCTACACCTTC
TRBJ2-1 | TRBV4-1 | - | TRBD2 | CASSQDVGGGYNEQFF | TGCGCCAGCAGCCAAGATGTCGGGGGGGGTTACAATGAGCAGTTCTTC
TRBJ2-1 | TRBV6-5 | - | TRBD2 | CASCPGGGKQFF | TGTGCCAGCTGCCCGGGGGGGGGCAAGCAGTTCTTC
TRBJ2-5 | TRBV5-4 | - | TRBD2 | CASSLLAGLQETQYF | TGTGCCAGCAGCCTCCTAGCGGGACTACAAGAGACCCAGTACTTC
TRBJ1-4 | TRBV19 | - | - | CASSMEPTLEKLFF | TGTGCCAGTAGTATGGAGCCAACTCTAGAAAAACTGTTTTTT
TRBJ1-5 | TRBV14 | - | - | CASSRMGDGQPQHF | TGTGCCAGCAGCCGAATGGGGGACGGTCAGCCCCAGCATTTT
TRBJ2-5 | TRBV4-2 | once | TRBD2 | CASSRASGGSETQYF | TGTGCCAGCAGCCGGGCCAGCGGGGGCTCGGAGACCCAGTACTTC
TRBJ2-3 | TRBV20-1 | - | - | CSATRQDTQYF | TGCAGTGCTACTAGGCAGGATACGCAGTATTTT
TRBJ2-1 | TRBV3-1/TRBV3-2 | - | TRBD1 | CASSLDRGRNEQFF | TGTGCCAGCAGCCTAGACAGGGGCCGTAATGAGCAGTTCTTC
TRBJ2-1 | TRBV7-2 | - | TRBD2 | CASSPFLTSGPYNEQFF | TGTGCCAGCAGCCCCTTTTTAACTAGCGGGCCGTACAATGAGCAGTTCTTC
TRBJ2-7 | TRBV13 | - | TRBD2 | CASSRFLGSGHSYEQYF | TGTGCCAGCAGCCGATTTTTGGGTAGCGGGCATTCCTACGAGCAGTACTTC
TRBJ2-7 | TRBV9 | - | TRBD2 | CASSVLAGGYEQYF | TGTGCCAGCAGCGTGCTAGCGGGAGGCTACGAGCAGTACTTC
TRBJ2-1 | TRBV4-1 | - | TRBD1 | CASSHRGFRGQGAIHEQFF | TGCGCCAGCAGCCACCGGGGATTTCGGGGACAGGGGGCAATCCATGAGCAGTTCTTC